This entry lists 8 T cell receptor beta chains sequenced from one sample in a study of blood T cells in healthy people across ages. It was with a sample-barcoded 5' primer and a J-beta primer mix that a second PCR of roughly 7 to 12 cycles was run. From the 5' RACE reads, TCRdb called clonotypes with MiXCR, one entry per CDR3 protein. Of over a million distinct CDR3 sequences in the sample, roughly 64% were seen once. The source material was blood. Receptors originate from a man between 18 and 35 years old in good health.

The J gene is TRBJ1-2, the V gene TRBV20-1, with no clear D. There are 10 residues in the CDR3. Germline values: CDR1 DFQATT, CDR2 SNEGSKA (reference sequence). V lost 6 bases and J 8 bases, leaving 10 bases between the germline ends. As DNA, the CDR3 is TGCAGTGCGGCAATAAGGGGCTACACCTTC. Its protein product is CSAAIRGYTF.

The chain uses TRBV7-6 and TRBJ2-7, with 7 bases matching TRBD1. Looked up from germline, CDR1 is SGHVS and CDR2 is FNYEAQ. Trimming took 1 base from V and 2 from J; bases not matched to a gene: 8. The CDR3 is 16 residues long. The DNA of the CDR3 is TGTGCCAGCAGCTTAGTTCCCGGACAGGAGCCCTACGAGCAGTACTTC. Its protein is CASSLVPGQEPYEQYF.

V usage is TRBV30 and J usage is TRBJ2-5; D might be TRBD2 (6 bases). Near its end, the DNA agrees better with TRBJ2-7, so the J call may be wrong. The CDR3 sequence is 13 residues long. The germline V gene has CDR1 GTSNPN and CDR2 SVGIG (reference sequence). In nucleotides, the CDR3 is TGTGCCTGGAGTTCTGCGGGGACCTACGAGCAGTACTTC. It encodes CAWSSAGTYEQYF.

CDR3 protein: CRIAGVQETQYF. The DNA of the CDR3 is TGCAGGATCGCGGGGGTTCAAGAGACCCAGTACTTC. The rearrangement links TRBV20-1 to TRBJ2-5; 7 bases align to TRBD2. CDR3 length: 12 amino acids. Germline V gives CDR1 DFQATT, CDR2 SNEGSKA (reference sequence).

This clonotype was observed a single time. V gene TRBV27 combines with J gene TRBJ2-3; tentatively, D is TRBD1 (6 bases). The CDR3 contains 15 residues. The germline V gene encodes CDR1 MNHEY and CDR2 SMNVEV (reference sequence). V was trimmed by 3 bases and J by 2 bases, leaving 12 bases between them. CDR3 sequence: CASSFLGTNTDTQYF. The CDR3 nucleotides are TGTGCCAGCAGTTTCCTCGGGACAAACACAGATACGCAGTATTTT.

This clonotype was seen a single time. The chain carries TRBV27 and TRBJ2-2; TRBD2 is a possible D gene (6 bases). The CDR3 is 15 residues long. CDR1 and CDR2 (germline): MNHEY, SMNVEV (reference sequence). Trimming left V 4 bases short and J 5 bases short, with 14 bases between. This chain's CDR3 is CASSCGGAGTGELFF. CDR3 coding DNA: TGTGCCAGCAGTTGTGGAGGGGCGGGGACCGGGGAGCTGTTTTTT.

This clonotype was seen a handful of times. The chain uses TRBV6-2 or TRBV6-3 and TRBJ2-1; 8 bases agree with TRBD1. Germline loops: CDR1 MNHEY, CDR2 SVGEGT. The CDR3 totals 13 residues. The junction had 6 bases not matched to a gene; V was cut back by 7 bases and J by 7 bases. CDR3 region: CASNPDRANEQFF. CDR3 sequence (DNA): TGTGCCAGCAACCCGGACAGGGCTAATGAGCAGTTCTTC.

The chain links TRBV21-1 to TRBJ1-2; the DNA was not compared with TRBD1, the D call given in the table. TRBV21-1 is given as a pseudogene. The CDR3 sequence is 15 residues long. CDR3 bases: TGTGCCAGCAGCAAAAAGGGTGGGGGGATCGGTGGCTACACCTTC. Protein sequence: CASSKKGGGIGGYTF.